This T cell receptor (beta chain) comes out of a study of cytomegalovirus exposure and HLA in healthy donors. Generated by immunoSEQ multiplex PCR, the TCRdb table keeps only in-frame clones and is missing some. The profile covers over 200,000 clones, with roughly 88% appearing a single time and around 3% taken by the ten largest. The CDR3 has 16 amino acids. Germline assignment: CDR1 SEHNR and CDR2 FQNEAQ (reference sequence). V lost 8 bases, J lost 3 bases, and 22 bases lay in between. This chain connects TRBV7-9 to TRBJ1-1, with D possibly matching TRBD1 (5 bases). This sequence was found in a woman younger than 30 in good health and CMV-seronegative. The sample comprised PBMCs. CDR3 in amino acids: CASFARLGKGDTEAFF. The DNA for the CDR3 is TGTGCCAGCTTTGCCCGCCTGGGAAAAGGGGACACTGAAGCTTTCTTT.